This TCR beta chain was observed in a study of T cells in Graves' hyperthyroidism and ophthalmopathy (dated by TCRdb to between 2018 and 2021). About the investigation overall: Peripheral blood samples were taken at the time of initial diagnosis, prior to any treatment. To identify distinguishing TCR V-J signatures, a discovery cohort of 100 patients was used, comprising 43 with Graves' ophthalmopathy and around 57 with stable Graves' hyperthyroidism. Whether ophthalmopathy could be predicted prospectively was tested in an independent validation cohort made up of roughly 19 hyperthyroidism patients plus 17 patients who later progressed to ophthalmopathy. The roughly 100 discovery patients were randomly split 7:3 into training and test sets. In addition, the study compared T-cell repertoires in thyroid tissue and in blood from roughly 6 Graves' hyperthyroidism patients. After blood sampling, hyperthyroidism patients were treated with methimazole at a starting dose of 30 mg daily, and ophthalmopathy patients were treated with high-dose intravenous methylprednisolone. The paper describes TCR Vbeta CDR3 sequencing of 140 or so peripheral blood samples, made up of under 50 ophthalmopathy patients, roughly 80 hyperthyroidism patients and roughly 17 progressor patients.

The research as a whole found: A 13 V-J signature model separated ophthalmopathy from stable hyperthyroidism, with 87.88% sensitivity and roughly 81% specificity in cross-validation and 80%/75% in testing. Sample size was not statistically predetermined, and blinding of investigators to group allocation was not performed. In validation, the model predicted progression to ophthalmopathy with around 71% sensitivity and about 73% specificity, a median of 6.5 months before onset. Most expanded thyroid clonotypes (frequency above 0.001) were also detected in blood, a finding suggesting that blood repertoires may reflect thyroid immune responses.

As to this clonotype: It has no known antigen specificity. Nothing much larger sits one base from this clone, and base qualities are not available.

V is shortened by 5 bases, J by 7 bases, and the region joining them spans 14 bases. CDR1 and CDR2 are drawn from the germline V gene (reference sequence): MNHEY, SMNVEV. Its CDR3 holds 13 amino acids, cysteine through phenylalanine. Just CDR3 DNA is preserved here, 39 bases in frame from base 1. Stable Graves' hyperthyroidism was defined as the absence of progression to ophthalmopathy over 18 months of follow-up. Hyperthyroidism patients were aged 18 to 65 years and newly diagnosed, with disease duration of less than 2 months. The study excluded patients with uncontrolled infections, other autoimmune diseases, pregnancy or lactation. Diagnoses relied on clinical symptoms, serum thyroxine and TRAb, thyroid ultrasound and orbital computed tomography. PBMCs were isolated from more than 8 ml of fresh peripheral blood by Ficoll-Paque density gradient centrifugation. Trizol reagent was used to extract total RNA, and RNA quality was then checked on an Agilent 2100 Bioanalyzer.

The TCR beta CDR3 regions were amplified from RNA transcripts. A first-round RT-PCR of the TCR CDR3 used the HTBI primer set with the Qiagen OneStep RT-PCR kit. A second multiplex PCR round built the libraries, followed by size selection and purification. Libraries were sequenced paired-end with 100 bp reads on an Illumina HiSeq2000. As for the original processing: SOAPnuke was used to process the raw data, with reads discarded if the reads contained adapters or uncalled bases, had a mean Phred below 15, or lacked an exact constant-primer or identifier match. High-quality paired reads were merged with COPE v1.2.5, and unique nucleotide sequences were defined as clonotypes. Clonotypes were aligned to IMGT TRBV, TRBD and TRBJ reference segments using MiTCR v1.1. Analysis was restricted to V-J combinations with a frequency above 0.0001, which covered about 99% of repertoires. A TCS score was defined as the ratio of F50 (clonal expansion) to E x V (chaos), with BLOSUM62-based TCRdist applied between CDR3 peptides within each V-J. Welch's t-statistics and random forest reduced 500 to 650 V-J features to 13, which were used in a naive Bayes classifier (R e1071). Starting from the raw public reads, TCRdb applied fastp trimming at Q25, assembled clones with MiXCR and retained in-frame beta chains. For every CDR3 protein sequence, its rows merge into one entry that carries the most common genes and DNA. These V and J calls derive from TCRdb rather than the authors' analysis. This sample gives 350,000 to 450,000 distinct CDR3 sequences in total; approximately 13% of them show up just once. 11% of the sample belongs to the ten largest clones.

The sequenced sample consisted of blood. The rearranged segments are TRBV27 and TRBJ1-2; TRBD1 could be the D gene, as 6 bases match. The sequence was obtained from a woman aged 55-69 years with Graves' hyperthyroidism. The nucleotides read TGTGCCAGCAGTCCACAGGGTTATGGTGGCTACACCTTC. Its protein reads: CASSPQGYGGYTF.